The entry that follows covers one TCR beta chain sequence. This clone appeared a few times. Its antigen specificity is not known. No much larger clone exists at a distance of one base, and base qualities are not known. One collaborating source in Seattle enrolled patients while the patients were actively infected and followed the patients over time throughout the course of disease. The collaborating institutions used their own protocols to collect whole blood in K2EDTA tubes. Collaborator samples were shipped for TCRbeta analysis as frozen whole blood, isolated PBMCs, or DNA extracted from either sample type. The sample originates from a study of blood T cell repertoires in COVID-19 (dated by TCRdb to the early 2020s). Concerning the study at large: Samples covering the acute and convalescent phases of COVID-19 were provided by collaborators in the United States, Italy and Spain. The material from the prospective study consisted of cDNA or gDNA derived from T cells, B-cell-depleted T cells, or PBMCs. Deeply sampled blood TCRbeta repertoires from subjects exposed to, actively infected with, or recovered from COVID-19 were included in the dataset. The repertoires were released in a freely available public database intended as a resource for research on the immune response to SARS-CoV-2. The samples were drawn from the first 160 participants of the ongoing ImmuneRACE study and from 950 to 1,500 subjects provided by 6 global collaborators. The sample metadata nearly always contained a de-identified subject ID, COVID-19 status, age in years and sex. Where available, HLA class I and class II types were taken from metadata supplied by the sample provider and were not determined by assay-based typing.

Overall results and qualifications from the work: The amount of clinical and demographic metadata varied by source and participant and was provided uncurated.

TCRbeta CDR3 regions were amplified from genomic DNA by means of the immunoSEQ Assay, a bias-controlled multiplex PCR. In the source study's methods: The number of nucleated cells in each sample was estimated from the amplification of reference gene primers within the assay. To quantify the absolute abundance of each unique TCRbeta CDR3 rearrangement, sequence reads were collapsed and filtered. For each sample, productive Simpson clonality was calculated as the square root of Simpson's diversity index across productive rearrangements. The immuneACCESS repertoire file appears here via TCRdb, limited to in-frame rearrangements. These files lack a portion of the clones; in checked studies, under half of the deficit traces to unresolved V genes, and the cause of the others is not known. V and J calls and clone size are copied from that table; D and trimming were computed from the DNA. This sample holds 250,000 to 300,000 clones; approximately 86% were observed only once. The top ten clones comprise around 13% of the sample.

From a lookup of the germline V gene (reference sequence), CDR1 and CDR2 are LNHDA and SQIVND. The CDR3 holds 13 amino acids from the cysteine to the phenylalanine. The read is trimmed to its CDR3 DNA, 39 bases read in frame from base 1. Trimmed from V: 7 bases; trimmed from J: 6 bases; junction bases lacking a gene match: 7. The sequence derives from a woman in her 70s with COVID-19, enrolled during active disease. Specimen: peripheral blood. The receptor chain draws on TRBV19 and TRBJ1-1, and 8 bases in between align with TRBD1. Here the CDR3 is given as CASMRQGTAEAFF. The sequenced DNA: TGTGCCAGTATGAGACAGGGGACCGCTGAAGCTTTCTTT.